These 8 T cell receptor beta chains were all obtained from the same sample, sequenced in a study of blood T cell repertoires in COVID-19. Data came from immunoSEQ multiplex PCR; TCRdb stores just in-frame clones and leaves some out. The profile covers roughly 57,000 clones, with around 79% appearing a single time and approximately 14% taken by the ten largest. Sequences were obtained from peripheral blood. Receptors originate from a woman in her 70s with acute or convalescent COVID-19.

V is TRBV5-1 and J is TRBJ1-1; 7 bases align to TRBD1. With 0 bases clipped from V and 4 bases from J, the junction kept 6 bases outside the gene matches. Germline CDR1 is SGHRS and CDR2 is YFSETQ. CDR3 length: 15 amino acids. CDR3 residues: CASSLEDRFGTEAFF. CDR3 DNA: TGCGCCAGCAGCTTGGAGGACAGGTTCGGCACTGAAGCTTTCTTT.

V is TRBV5-4 and J is TRBJ1-2; 7 bases map to TRBD1. The junction had 14 bases not matched to a gene; V was cut back by 2 bases and J by 4 bases. CDR3 length: 17 amino acids. The V gene's germline CDR1 is SGHNT and CDR2 YYREEE (reference sequence). CDR3 sequence reads: CASSFPQGQAGSYGYTF. The CDR3 DNA is TGTGCCAGCAGCTTCCCCCAAGGACAGGCGGGGAGCTATGGCTACACCTTC.

The rearrangement joins TRBV6-5 to TRBJ1-2, with 8 nucleotides matching TRBD1. CDR1 and CDR2 (germline): MNHEY, SVGAGI. V was clipped by 7 bases and J by 4 bases; unmatched bases: 5. CDR3 length equals 13 residues. CDR3 sequence reads: CASNLDRGYGYTF. CDR3 DNA sequence: TGTGCCAGCAATCTTGACAGGGGCTATGGCTACACCTTC.

The chain links TRBV9 to TRBJ2-3; 14 bases line up with TRBD2. With V trimmed by 3 bases and J by 7 bases, 10 bases remained unmatched. This CDR3 is built from 17 residues. CDR1 is SGDLS, CDR2 YYNGEE, per germline. In DNA, the CDR3 is TGTGCCAGCAGCGAGACACCGACTAGCGGGGGGGCAAATACGCAGTATTTT. It encodes CASSETPTSGGANTQYF.

The chain is built from TRBV19 and TRBJ1-2; 10 bases fit TRBD1. Germline CDR1 LNHDA, CDR2 SQIVND (reference sequence). Trimming removed 3 bases from V and 1 base from J; junction bases left unmatched: 8. This CDR3 contains 17 residues. The DNA for the CDR3 is TGTGCCAGTAGTATTCGGGCGACAGGGGGCAATAACTATGGCTACACCTTC. It translates to CASSIRATGGNNYGYTF.

The chain links TRBV3-1 (or the pseudogene TRBV3-2) to TRBJ1-4; 7 bases align to TRBD1. V lost 0 bases to trimming and J lost 3 bases; unmatched junction nucleotides: 4. The CDR3 is 16 amino acids. Germline V gene data show CDR1 as LGHDT and CDR2 as YNNKEL (reference sequence). In nucleotides, the CDR3 is TGTGCCAGCAGCCAAGAAAGGGGGCGGGCTAATGAAAAACTGTTTTTT. Translating it yields CASSQERGRANEKLFF.

V gene TRBV30 combines with J gene TRBJ1-1; perhaps TRBD1 as D (5 bases). Per the germline V gene, CDR1 is GTSNPN and CDR2 is SVGIG (reference sequence). This CDR3 is built from 12 residues. The V end was cut by 5 bases, the J end by 2 bases, with 9 bases between. CDR3 residues: CAWCQGNTEAFF. The DNA of the CDR3 is TGTGCCTGGTGTCAGGGAAACACTGAAGCTTTCTTT.

The J gene is TRBJ2-2, the V gene TRBV13, with D tentatively TRBD1 (5 bases). Germline CDR1 is PRHDT and CDR2 is FYEKMQ (reference sequence). CDR3 length: 16 amino acids. Trimming took off 5 bases at V and 0 bases at J, with 13 bases between the two ends. The CDR3 DNA is TGTGCCAGCAGCCCAGAAGACAGACCGAACACCGGGGAGCTGTTTTTT. Amino acid sequence: CASSPEDRPNTGELFF.